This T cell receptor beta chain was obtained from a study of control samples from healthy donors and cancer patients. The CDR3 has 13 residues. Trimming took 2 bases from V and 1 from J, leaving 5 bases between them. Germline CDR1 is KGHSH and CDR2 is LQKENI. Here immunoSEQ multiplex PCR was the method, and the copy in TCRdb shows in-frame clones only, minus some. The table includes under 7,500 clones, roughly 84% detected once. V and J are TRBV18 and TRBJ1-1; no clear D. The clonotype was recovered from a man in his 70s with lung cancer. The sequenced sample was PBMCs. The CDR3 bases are TGTGCCAGCTCACCAGGCCAGAACACTGAAGCTTTCTTT. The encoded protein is CASSPGQNTEAFF.